Here is one T cell receptor (beta chain) with its context. Time point of the sample: after neoadjuvant nivolumab, at surgical resection. Patients had HPV-negative, locally advanced oral cavity squamous cell carcinoma. Profiling relied on immunoSEQ multiplex PCR, and the TCRdb table lists in-frame clones only, not all of them. This sample has roughly 10,000 clones, with about 70% found just once. The CDR3 totals 13 residues. Trimming pared 10 bases from V and 1 base from J, leaving 13 bases between. CDR1 and CDR2 from the germline V gene are MDHEN and SYDVKM. This sample stems from a study of neoadjuvant anti-PD-1 for oral cavity cancer. Study-level information: Before surgery, most patients got three to four biweekly 3 mg/kg nivolumab doses.

This TCR came from a person aged 35-79 years with oral cavity squamous cell carcinoma. The sample in question was PBMCs, obtained after nivolumab (anti-PD-1) treatment. The chain links TRBV28 to TRBJ1-1; tentatively, D is TRBD1 (5 bases). The CDR3: CATRVTRNTEAFF. CDR3 nucleotide sequence: TGTGCCACCAGGGTCACACGGAACACTGAAGCTTTCTTT.